The 6 T cell receptor beta chains in this list originate from one sample, sequenced in a study of cytomegalovirus exposure and HLA in healthy donors. In the PCR, 60 Vbeta and 13 Jbeta primers were used. Clones were sequenced by immunoSEQ multiplex PCR, and TCRdb holds only the in-frame ones, with some missing. Found here are about 190,000 clones, more than 65% of them singletons; the top ten hold approximately 2.8%. What was sequenced was PBMCs. The receptor set was obtained from a woman in her thirties in good health and CMV-seropositive.

The chain couples TRBV6-1 to TRBJ1-5; D is perhaps TRBD1 (6 bases). CDR3 size: 16 residues. Trimming cost V 4 bases and J 1 base, with 14 bases left between them. Germline values: CDR1 MNHNS, CDR2 SASEGT. CDR3 nucleotide sequence: TGTGCCAGCAGTGGGGGGGCCGGGAGGAGCAATCAGCCCCAGCATTTT. This codes for CASSGGAGRSNQPQHF.

This clone was seen a single time. The CDR3 region has the DNA TGTGCCAGCAGCCAGGGACAGGGGGCAACAGATACGCAGTATTTT. This encodes CASSQGQGATDTQYF. J is TRBJ2-3 and V is TRBV7-9; TRBD1 aligns across 12 bases. The CDR3 is 15 amino acids. J gave up 3 bases and V 5 bases, and 3 bases lay outside the gene matches. The V gene's germline CDR1 is SEHNR and CDR2 FQNEAQ (reference sequence).

CDR3 amino acids: CASRDGQGYGYTF. Written as DNA, the CDR3 is TGTGCCAGCAGGGATGGACAGGGCTATGGCTACACCTTC. The chain recombines TRBV6-1 with TRBJ1-2, with 8 bases that match TRBD1. The CDR3 runs to 13 residues. Germline CDR1 reads MNHNS; CDR2 reads SASEGT. Trimming cost V 6 bases and J 4 bases; bases outside gene matches: 4.

This clone was detected a few times. This rearrangement joins TRBV28 to TRBJ2-7; 7 bases line up with TRBD1. Trimming at V came to 7 bases and at J to 3 bases, leaving 6 bases not matched to a gene. The CDR3 totals 13 residues. The germline V gene has CDR1 MDHEN and CDR2 SYDVKM. The CDR3 spells CASTGTASYEQYF. CDR3 DNA: TGTGCCAGCACCGGGACAGCGAGCTACGAGCAGTACTTC.

The chain combines TRBV5-1 with TRBJ2-2, with D perhaps TRBD1 (5 bases). The germline CDR1 and CDR2 sequences are SGHRS and YFSETQ. The V end was cut by 4 bases, the J end by 3 bases, with 13 bases between. The CDR3 covers 15 residues. CDR3 in DNA: TGCGCCAGCAGCCCAATAGGACAACACACCGGGGAGCTGTTTTTT. It translates to CASSPIGQHTGELFF.

The rearrangement links TRBV9 to TRBJ1-3; no clear D. The CDR3 runs to 16 residues. Trimming removed 3 bases from V and 0 bases from J, with 13 bases in between. Germline loops: CDR1 SGDLS, CDR2 YYNGEE. The CDR3 nucleotides read TGTGCCAGCAGCGCCAGACTGCCCCTCTCTGGAAACACCATATATTTT. Protein sequence: CASSARLPLSGNTIYF.